This T cell receptor beta chain comes out of a study of blood T cell repertoires in COVID-19. TCRdb's copy holds only in-frame clones and misses some; the assay was immunoSEQ multiplex PCR. Found here are about 180,000 clones, about 86% of them singletons; the top ten hold approximately 2.9%. V lost 3 bases, J lost 5 bases, and 10 bases lay in between. The CDR3 spans 13 residues. Germline-derived CDR1 and CDR2 are LNHDA and SQIVND (reference sequence). The sequencing sample was made of peripheral blood. The clonotype comes from a woman aged 25 to 45 with active or convalescent COVID-19. This chain joins TRBV19 and TRBJ1-2, with unresolved D. This CDR3 reads CASSITDTYGYTF. CDR3 coding DNA: TGTGCCAGTAGTATTACAGACACGTATGGCTACACCTTC.